A selection of T cell receptor beta chains follows, all from one sample in a study of identical twins. TCRdb re-derived calls from the 5' RACE reads in MiXCR, one entry per CDR3 protein. The profile shows some 1,600,000 distinct CDR3 sequences, around 29% of them singletons. Source material: cord blood. Source of these receptors: a newborn girl in good health. The CDR3 runs from the conserved cysteine through the conserved F or W. D genes are given only for firm matches. Expanded clones are given a class, and other clones once, few, many or no size at all.

j_call	v_call	clone_size	d_call	cdr3_nt	cdr3_aa
TRBJ2-3	TRBV15	few	NA	TGTGCCACCAGCAGGGCAGCACGGACGACCTTCACAGATACGCAGTATTTT	CATSRAARTTFTDTQYF
TRBJ1-4	TRBV12-3/TRBV12-4	few	NA	TGTGCCAGCAGTTCGGTGGAGCCAGGGAAAACTAATGAAAAACTGTTTTTT	CASSSVEPGKTNEKLFF
TRBJ2-3	TRBV20-1	few	NA	TGCAGTGCTAGGTATAGCGCCGATACGCAGTATTTT	CSARYSADTQYF
TRBJ2-1	TRBV2	NA	TRBD2	TGTGCCAGCAGCGGACTAGCGGGCAATAAGCAGTTCTTC	CASSGLAGNKQFF
TRBJ2-4	TRBV18	NA	NA	TGTGCCAGCTCACCACGGGGGGATAGGGACAAAAACATTCAGTACTTC	CASSPRGDRDKNIQYF
TRBJ1-5	TRBV27	NA	NA	TGTGCCAGCAGTTTATCGGACAATCAGCCCCAGCATTTT	CASSLSDNQPQHF
TRBJ1-1	TRBV20-1	few	NA	TGCAGTGCTAGAGATTTAGGGGCGGAAATTGAAGCTTTCTTT	CSARDLGAEIEAFF
TRBJ2-7	TRBV10-3	NA	NA	TGTGCCATCAGTGTTCGGTTAGGGGGTGGCGACGAGCAGTACTTC	CAISVRLGGGDEQYF
TRBJ2-5	TRBV7-9	few	TRBD2	TGTGCCAGCAGCTTCCCCGCACTAGCGGGGGGCGCTTACCAAGAGACCCAGTACTTC	CASSFPALAGGAYQETQYF
TRBJ1-5	TRBV7-2	few	NA	TGTGCCAGCAGCTTAGGCGTTACGAGAAATCAGCCCCAGCATTTT	CASSLGVTRNQPQHF
TRBJ1-3	TRBV21-1	NA	NA	TGTGCCAGCAGCAAAGAGGGACAGGGAGGTGGAAACACCATATATTTT	CASSKEGQGGGNTIYF
TRBJ2-4	TRBV29-1	many	TRBD1	TGCAGCGTTGCCCACTCGAGGGGACAGACGCTAGCCAAAAACATTCAGTACTTC	CSVAHSRGQTLAKNIQYF